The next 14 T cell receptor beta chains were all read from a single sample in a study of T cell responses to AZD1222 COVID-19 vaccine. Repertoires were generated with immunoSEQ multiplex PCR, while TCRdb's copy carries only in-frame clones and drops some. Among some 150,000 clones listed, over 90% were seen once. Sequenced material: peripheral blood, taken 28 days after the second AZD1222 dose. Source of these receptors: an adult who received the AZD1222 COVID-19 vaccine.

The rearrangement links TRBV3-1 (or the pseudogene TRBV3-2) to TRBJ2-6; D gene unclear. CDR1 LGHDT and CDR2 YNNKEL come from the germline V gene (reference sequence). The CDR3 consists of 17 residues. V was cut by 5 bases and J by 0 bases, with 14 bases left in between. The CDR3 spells CASSRRHASSGANVLTF. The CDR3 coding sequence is TGTGCCAGCAGCAGAAGACACGCGAGCTCTGGGGCCAACGTCCTGACTTTC.

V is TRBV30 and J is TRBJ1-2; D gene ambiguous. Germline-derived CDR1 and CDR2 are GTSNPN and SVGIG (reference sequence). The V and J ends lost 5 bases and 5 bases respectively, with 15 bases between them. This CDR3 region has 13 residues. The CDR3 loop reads CAWGSTGIYGYTF. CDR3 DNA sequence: TGTGCCTGGGGTTCGACCGGGATTTATGGCTACACCTTC.

The CDR3 coding sequence is TGCGCCAGCAGCCCGCGGGGGAGCTCCTACAATGAGCAGTTCTTC. It specifies CASSPRGSSYNEQFF. The genes are TRBV5-1 and TRBJ2-1; 7 bases agree with TRBD2. Trimming took 4 bases from V and 0 from J; bases not matched to a gene: 4. Germline V gene data show CDR1 as SGHRS and CDR2 as YFSETQ. CDR3 length: 15 amino acids.

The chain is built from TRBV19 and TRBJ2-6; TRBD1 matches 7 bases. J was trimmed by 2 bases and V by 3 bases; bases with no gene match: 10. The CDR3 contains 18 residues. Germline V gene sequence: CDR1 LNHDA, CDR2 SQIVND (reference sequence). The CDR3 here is CASSIPRGSLAGANVLTF. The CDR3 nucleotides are TGTGCCAGTAGTATCCCCAGGGGGTCGTTGGCTGGGGCCAACGTCCTGACTTTC.

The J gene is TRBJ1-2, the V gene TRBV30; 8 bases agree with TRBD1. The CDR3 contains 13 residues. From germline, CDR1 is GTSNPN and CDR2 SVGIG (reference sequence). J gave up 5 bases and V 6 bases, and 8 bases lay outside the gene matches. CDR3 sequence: CACLSDRGYGYTF. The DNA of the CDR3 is TGTGCCTGCTTATCCGACAGGGGATATGGCTACACCTTC.

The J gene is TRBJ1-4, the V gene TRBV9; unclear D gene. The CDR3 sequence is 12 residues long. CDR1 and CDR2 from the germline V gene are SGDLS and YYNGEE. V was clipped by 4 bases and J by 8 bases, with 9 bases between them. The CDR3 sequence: CASSTSGEKLFF. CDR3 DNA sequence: TGTGCCAGCAGCACCTCTGGGGAAAAACTGTTTTTT.

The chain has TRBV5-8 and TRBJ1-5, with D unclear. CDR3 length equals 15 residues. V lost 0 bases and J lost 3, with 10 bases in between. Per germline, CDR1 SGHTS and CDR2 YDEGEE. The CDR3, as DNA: TGTGCCAGCAGCTTGGGAGTCGGGTCCAATCAGCCCCAGCATTTT. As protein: CASSLGVGSNQPQHF.

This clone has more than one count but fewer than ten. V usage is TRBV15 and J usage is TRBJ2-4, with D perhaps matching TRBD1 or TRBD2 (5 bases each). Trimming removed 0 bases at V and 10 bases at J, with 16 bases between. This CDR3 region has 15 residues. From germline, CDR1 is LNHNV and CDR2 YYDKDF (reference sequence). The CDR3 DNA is TGTGCCACCAGCAGAGACCTTTGGGGGTCAGGGATTCAGTACTTC. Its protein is CATSRDLWGSGIQYF.

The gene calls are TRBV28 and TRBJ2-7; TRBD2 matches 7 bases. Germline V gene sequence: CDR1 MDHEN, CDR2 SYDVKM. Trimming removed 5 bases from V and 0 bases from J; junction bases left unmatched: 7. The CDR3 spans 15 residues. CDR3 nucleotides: TGTGCCAGCAGTCCACCGTCGGGGGGCTCCTACGAGCAGTACTTC. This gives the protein CASSPPSGGSYEQYF.

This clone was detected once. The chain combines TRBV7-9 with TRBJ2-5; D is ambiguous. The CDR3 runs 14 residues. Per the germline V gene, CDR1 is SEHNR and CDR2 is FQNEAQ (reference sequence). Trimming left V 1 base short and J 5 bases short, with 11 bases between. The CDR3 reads CASSLVARTETQYF. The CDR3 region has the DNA TGTGCCAGCAGCTTAGTTGCCAGGACGGAGACCCAGTACTTC.

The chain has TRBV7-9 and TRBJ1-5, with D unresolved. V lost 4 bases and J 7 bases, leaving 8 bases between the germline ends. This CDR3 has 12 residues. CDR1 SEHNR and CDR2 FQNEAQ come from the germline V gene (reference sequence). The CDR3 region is CASSSLNQPQHF. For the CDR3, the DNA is TGTGCCAGCAGCTCATTAAACCAGCCCCAGCATTTT.

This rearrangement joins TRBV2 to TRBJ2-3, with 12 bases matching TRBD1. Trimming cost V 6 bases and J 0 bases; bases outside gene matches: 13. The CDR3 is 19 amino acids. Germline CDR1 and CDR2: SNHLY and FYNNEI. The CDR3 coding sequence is TGTGCCAGCAGGGCTCGGGACAGGGGGCCTCCTAGGAGCACAGATACGCAGTATTTT. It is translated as CASRARDRGPPRSTDTQYF.

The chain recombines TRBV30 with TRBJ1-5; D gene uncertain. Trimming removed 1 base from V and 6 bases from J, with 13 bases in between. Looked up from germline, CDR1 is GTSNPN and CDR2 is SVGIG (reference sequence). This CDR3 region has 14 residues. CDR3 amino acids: CAWSGIRTGQPQHF. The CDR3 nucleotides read TGTGCCTGGAGTGGGATCCGAACGGGTCAGCCCCAGCATTTT. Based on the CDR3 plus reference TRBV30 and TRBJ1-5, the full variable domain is SQTIHQWPATLVQPVGSPLSLECTVEGTSNPNLYWYRQAAGRGLQLLFYSVGIGQISSEVPQNLSASRPQDRQFILSSKKLLLSDSGFYLCAWSGIRTGQPQHFGDGTRLSIL.

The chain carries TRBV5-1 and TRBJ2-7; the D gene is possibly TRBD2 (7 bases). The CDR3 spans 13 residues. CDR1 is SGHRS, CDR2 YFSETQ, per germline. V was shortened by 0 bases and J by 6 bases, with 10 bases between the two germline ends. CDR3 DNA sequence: TGCGCCAGCAGCTTGGTGGGAGGGGGCGAGCAGTACTTC. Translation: CASSLVGGGEQYF.